Listed below are T cell receptor beta chains from one sample, sequenced in a study of blood T cell repertoires in COVID-19. Some clones are missing from TCRdb's copy, which holds only in-frame ones; the method was immunoSEQ multiplex PCR. The sample consists of tens of thousands of clones, under 90% of them appearing once. The source material was peripheral blood. These receptors all come from a woman aged 55-75 years with acute or convalescent COVID-19. CDR3s include the opening cysteine and the closing phenylalanine or tryptophan. The D gene is left open where the match is weak. The size of a clone is reported for some rows only, either as once, few or many, or as a class for expanded clones.

>once|TRBV19|NA|TRBJ1-5
TGTGCCAGTAGTAGCACAGATTATAGCAATCAGCCCCAGCATTTT
CASSSTDYSNQPQHF
>NA|TRBV7-8|NA|TRBJ2-7
TGTGCCAGCAGCTTAGCGGGAGGAGAGCAGTACTTC
CASSLAGGEQYF
>NA|TRBV19|NA|TRBJ1-5
TGTGCCAGTGGATGGGGCCAAGGCAATCAGCCCCAGCATTTT
CASGWGQGNQPQHF
>NA|TRBV5-1|TRBD1|TRBJ2-7
TGCGCCAGCAGCTTGGGGACAGGGGGCTACGAGCAGTACTTC
CASSLGTGGYEQYF
>NA|TRBV5-6|TRBD2|TRBJ2-3
TGTGCCAGCAGCCCGAGGTCAGCGGGGGGAGATACGCAGTATTTT
CASSPRSAGGDTQYF
>NA|TRBV19|TRBD1|TRBJ1-4
TGTGCCAGTAGTCGGCCTCCGACAGGGGGCGTTGAAAAACTGTTTTTT
CASSRPPTGGVEKLFF
>NA|TRBV5-4|NA|TRBJ2-2
TGTGCCAGCAGCCTACAGGAGCAGAACACCGGGGAGCTGTTTTTT
CASSLQEQNTGELFF
>NA|TRBV5-6|NA|TRBJ2-1
TGTGCCAGCAGCGTAGCCAACAGGGCTGAGCAGTTCTTC
CASSVANRAEQFF
>NA|TRBV4-1|NA|TRBJ2-7
TGCGCCAGCAGCCCTACTTTGACAGGATCCTACGAGCAGTACTTC
CASSPTLTGSYEQYF
>NA|TRBV5-1|TRBD1|TRBJ1-1
TGCGCCAGCAGCCACAACAGGGGGCGGACTGAAGCTTTCTTT
CASSHNRGRTEAFF
>NA|TRBV7-3|TRBD1|TRBJ1-1
TGTGCCAGCAGCCGGGACAGCCACACTGAAGCTTTCTTT
CASSRDSHTEAFF
>NA|TRBV6-6|TRBD1|TRBJ2-2
TGTGCCAGCAGTACGGGGACAGGGCTGAACACCGGGGAGCTGTTTTTT
CASSTGTGLNTGELFF
>NA|TRBV19|NA|TRBJ1-5
TGTGCCAGTAGTATAGGCGCAGGGTCCCATCAGCCCCAGCATTTT
CASSIGAGSHQPQHF
>NA|TRBV27|NA|TRBJ2-3
TGTGCCAGCAGGCGAGACCGGACTAGCACAGATACGCAGTATTTT
CASRRDRTSTDTQYF
>NA|TRBV3-1/TRBV3-2|NA|TRBJ2-2
TGTGCCAGCAGCCAAGTTAAACAGGTTGGGGAGCTGTTTTTT
CASSQVKQVGELFF
>NA|TRBV7-9|NA|TRBJ2-5
TGTGCCAGCAGCTTAGCGGGCAACCAAGAGACCCAGTACTTC
CASSLAGNQETQYF
>NA|TRBV2|NA|TRBJ2-7
TGTGCCAGCAGTACAGACTATAACTCCTACGAGCAGTACTTC
CASSTDYNSYEQYF
>NA|TRBV19|NA|TRBJ1-2
TGTGCCAGTAGCCTAGGGAGGCGGGACTATGGCTACACCTTC
CASSLGRRDYGYTF
>NA|TRBV30|TRBD1|TRBJ2-7
TGTGCCTGGAGTAACCTTGGACAGGGGTCCTACGAGCAGTACTTC
CAWSNLGQGSYEQYF
>NA|TRBV6-4|NA|TRBJ1-5
TGTGCCAGCAGTGAACAGGGTGGCGGCAATCAGCCCCAGCATTTT
CASSEQGGGNQPQHF
>NA|TRBV5-6|NA|TRBJ1-2
TGTGCCAGCAGCTTGGCCGGGACTCCATATGGCTACACCTTC
CASSLAGTPYGYTF
>NA|TRBV5-4|TRBD1|TRBJ1-5
TGTGCCAGCAGCTCCGGGGGACAGGGTCAGCCCCAGCATTTT
CASSSGGQGQPQHF
>NA|TRBV7-3|NA|TRBJ2-5
TGTGCCAGCAGCACCGACCTCGGAGGGACCCAGTACTTC
CASSTDLGGTQYF
>NA|TRBV9|NA|TRBJ1-2
TGTGCCAGCAGCAAAAAGGGTCAGGGTTCCTATGGCTACACCTTC
CASSKKGQGSYGYTF
>once|TRBV5-1|TRBD1|TRBJ2-3
TGCGCCAGCAGCTTGTCACAGGGGCGACTTACGCAGTATTTT
CASSLSQGRLTQYF
>NA|TRBV7-9|NA|TRBJ2-3
TGTGCCAGCAGCTTAGATACGGGGGGCCGGGATACGCAGTATTTT
CASSLDTGGRDTQYF
>NA|TRBV5-6|NA|TRBJ1-4
TGTGCCAGCAGCTCGGCGGGTACGCATAATGAAAAACTGTTTTTT
CASSSAGTHNEKLFF
>NA|TRBV25-1|NA|TRBJ1-3
TGTGCCAGCAGTGATGGCTGGCAGGCTGGAAACACCATATATTTT
CASSDGWQAGNTIYF
>NA|TRBV25-1|NA|TRBJ1-2
TGTGCCAGCAGTCCTTTTGGAGGGCCCTATGGCTACACCTTC
CASSPFGGPYGYTF
>NA|TRBV10-3|NA|TRBJ2-7
TGTGCTCAAGGGGGAACACCCTACGAGCAGTACTTC
CAQGGTPYEQYF
>NA|TRBV12-3/TRBV12-4|NA|TRBJ2-3
TGTGCCAGCAGTTTACTCTTCACAGATACGCAGTATTTT
CASSLLFTDTQYF
>few|TRBV5-1|NA|TRBJ1-5
TGCGCCAGCAGCTTGGAACAGAATCAGCCCCAGCATTTT
CASSLEQNQPQHF
>few|TRBV7-6|TRBD1|TRBJ1-5
TGTGCCAGCAGCCCAGGGGGACGTAATCAGCCCCAGCATTTT
CASSPGGRNQPQHF
>NA|TRBV6-5|TRBD1|TRBJ1-2
TGTGCCAGCAGAGGACAGGGGAAGATTTATGGCTACACCTTC
CASRGQGKIYGYTF
>NA|TRBV5-4|NA|TRBJ2-2
TGTGCCAGCAGCCAGCCTGGCGGAGGAACGAACACCGGGGAGCTGTTTTTT
CASSQPGGGTNTGELFF
>NA|TRBV11-2|NA|TRBJ1-2
TGTGCCAGCAGCTTAGCACCGGAGACCTATGGCTACACCTTC
CASSLAPETYGYTF
>NA|TRBV5-1|TRBD1|TRBJ1-1
TGCGCCAGCAGCTGGGGGGACAGGTTTCGGAGGGCTGAAGCTTTCTTT
CASSWGDRFRRAEAFF
>NA|TRBV11-2|NA|TRBJ2-1
TGTGCCAGCAGCCTATTAAGCTCCTACAATGAGCAGTTCTTC
CASSLLSSYNEQFF
>NA|TRBV6-5|NA|TRBJ1-2
TGTGCCAGCAGAAAACCGACAGGCTATGGCTACACCTTC
CASRKPTGYGYTF
>NA|TRBV6-5|NA|TRBJ2-7
TGTGCCGTGTTACCAGGGCGTTCCTACGAGCAGTACTTC
CAVLPGRSYEQYF
>NA|TRBV5-4|TRBD1|TRBJ1-2
TGTGCCAGCATCCCTCCAGGGGGCATGAGCTATGGCTACACCTTC
CASIPPGGMSYGYTF
>NA|TRBV5-8|NA|TRBJ1-2
TGTGCCAGCATCACCCCGGCTGGCAGGGTAATCGATGGCTACACCTTC
CASITPAGRVIDGYTF
>NA|TRBV12-5|TRBD1|TRBJ1-3
TGTGCTAGTGGTTTGGGACAGGGATTAGACACCATATATTTT
CASGLGQGLDTIYF
>NA|TRBV9|TRBD1|TRBJ2-3
TGTGCCAGCAGCGTAGCGGGGACAGTTCCTAGCACAGATACGCAGTATTTT
CASSVAGTVPSTDTQYF
>NA|TRBV6-5|NA|TRBJ1-2
TGTGCCAGCAGTTGGAGGGAGTCCTACGGCTACACCTTC
CASSWRESYGYTF
>once|TRBV6-5|NA|TRBJ2-2
TGTGCCAGCAGTTACCCCCAGGGACTCTACACCGGGGAGCTGTTTTTT
CASSYPQGLYTGELFF